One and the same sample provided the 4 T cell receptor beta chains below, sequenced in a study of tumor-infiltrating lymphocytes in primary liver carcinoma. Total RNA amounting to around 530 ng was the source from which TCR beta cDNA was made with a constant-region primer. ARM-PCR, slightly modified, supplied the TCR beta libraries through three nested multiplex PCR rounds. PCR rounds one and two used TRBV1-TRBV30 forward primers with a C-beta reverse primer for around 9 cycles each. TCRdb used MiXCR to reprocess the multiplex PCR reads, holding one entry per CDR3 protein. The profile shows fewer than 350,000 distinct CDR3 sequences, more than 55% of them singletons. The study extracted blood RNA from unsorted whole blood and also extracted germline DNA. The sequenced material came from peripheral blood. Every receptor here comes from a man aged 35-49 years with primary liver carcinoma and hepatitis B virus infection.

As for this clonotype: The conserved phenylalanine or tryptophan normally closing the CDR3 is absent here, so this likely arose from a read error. The CDR3 DNA reads as TGTGTCAGCAGCTTACGTGGAGGCGGAGAGACCCAGTACTCC. Its protein product is CVSSLRGGGETQYS. The V and J genes are TRBV11-2 and TRBJ2-5; D is perhaps TRBD2 (5 bases). CDR1 is SGHAT and CDR2 is FQNNGV in the germline V gene. This CDR3 spans 14 amino acids.

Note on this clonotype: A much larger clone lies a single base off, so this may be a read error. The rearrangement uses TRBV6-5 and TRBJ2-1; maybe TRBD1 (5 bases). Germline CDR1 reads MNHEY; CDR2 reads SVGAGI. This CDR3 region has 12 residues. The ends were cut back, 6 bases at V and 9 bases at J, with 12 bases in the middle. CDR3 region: CASSTLGVEQFF. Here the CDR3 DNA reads TGTGCCAGCAGCACCTTAGGGGTTGAGCAGTTCTTC.

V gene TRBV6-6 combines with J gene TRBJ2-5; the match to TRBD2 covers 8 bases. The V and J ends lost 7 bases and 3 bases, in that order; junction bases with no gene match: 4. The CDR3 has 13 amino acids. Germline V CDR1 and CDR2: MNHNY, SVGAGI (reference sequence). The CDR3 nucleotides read TGTGCCAGCACCCGAGCGGGAGAAGAGACCCAGTACTTC. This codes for CASTRAGEETQYF.

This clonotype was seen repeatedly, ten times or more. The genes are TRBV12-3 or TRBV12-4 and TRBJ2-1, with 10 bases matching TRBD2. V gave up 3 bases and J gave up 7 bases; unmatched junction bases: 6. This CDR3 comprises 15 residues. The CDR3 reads CASSFGAGGPNEQFF. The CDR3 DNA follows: TGTGCCAGCAGTTTTGGAGCGGGAGGGCCGAATGAGCAGTTCTTC.